Listed below are T cell receptor beta chains from one sample, sequenced in a study of spatial heterogeneity in lung cancer. TCRdb independently ran MiXCR on the 5' RACE reads; one entry per CDR3 protein. The sample holds more than 45,000 distinct CDR3 sequences; roughly 5% are singletons and the top ten take 11%. Material: PBMCs, obtained at surgery. These receptors were taken from a male donor with early-stage non-small cell lung cancer. Both conserved end residues are trimmed from each CDR3.

J gene | CDR3 length | V gene | CDR3 protein
TRBJ2-7 | 11 | TRBV10-3 | AIKGVGSYEQY
TRBJ2-7 | 12 | TRBV14 | ASSSWTADYEQY
TRBJ1-6 | 13 | TRBV5-1 | ASSGSQGRNSPLH
TRBJ2-3 | 12 | TRBV20-1 | SADPLAGADTQY
TRBJ2-5 | 12 | TRBV10-3 | AISEWTGGGPQY
TRBJ2-1 | 14 | TRBV21-1 | ASSNSLARGIHEQF
TRBJ2-3 | 14 | TRBV28 | ASSLGGQGSQDTQY
TRBJ1-1 | 13 | TRBV10-3 | AIRQGTGAGTEAF
TRBJ2-7 | 13 | TRBV28 | ASSLAGGSPHEQY
TRBJ1-5 | 16 | TRBV28 | ASSPTYTGTVINQPQH
TRBJ2-5 | 12 | TRBV2 | ASRKGEGQETQY
TRBJ2-3 | 13 | TRBV2 | ASSEGVWATDTQY
TRBJ2-2 | 15 | TRBV4-2 | ASSQEESGQNTGELF
TRBJ1-2 | 15 | TRBV6-1 | ASSDALRWDTNYGYT
TRBJ2-3 | 16 | TRBV9 | ASSVVPSGIPSTDTQY
TRBJ2-7 | 12 | TRBV28 | ASSIPWGSGEQY
TRBJ1-1 | 13 | TRBV5-1 | ASSLGTGDNTEAF
TRBJ2-7 | 14 | TRBV29-1 | SVVGTSGRSSYEQY
TRBJ2-7 | 12 | TRBV19 | ASSTLAVKYEQY
TRBJ1-5 | 13 | TRBV20-1 | SASIGAQYNQPQH
TRBJ2-7 | 14 | TRBV27 | ASSGQGRIFPYEQY
TRBJ1-3 | 12 | TRBV20-1 | SASLQGSGNTIY
TRBJ2-7 | 13 | TRBV7-2 | ASSLGGSGRAAQY
TRBJ2-1 | 14 | TRBV7-3 | ASSPHPGTGGNEQF
TRBJ2-7 | 14 | TRBV7-9 | ASTGAGTSGSYEQY
TRBJ2-2 | 11 | TRBV20-1 | SARGPYTGELF
TRBJ1-2 | 13 | TRBV4-1 | ASSQDSRQMYGYT
TRBJ1-2 | 14 | TRBV29-1 | SVVLFVTAAQDGYT
TRBJ2-5 | 13 | TRBV28 | ASRPTSGRAETQY
TRBJ1-1 | 11 | TRBV7-9 | ASSFVQDTEAF
TRBJ1-1 | 12 | TRBV28 | ASTGTGSYTEAF